This T cell receptor beta chain was retrieved from a study of vaccination effects on CD4 cells after COVID-19. As for this clone: What it recognizes is unknown.

CDR3 size: 17 residues. Per germline, CDR1 SGHNT and CDR2 YYREEE (reference sequence). The V end was cut by 1 base, the J end by 3 bases, with 18 bases between. Pools of viral peptides were used by the ViraFEST assay to expand antigen-specific CD4+ T cells ahead of sequencing. Culture proceeded for 10 days, and CD4+ T cells were then isolated. Testing of the vaccine recipients showed negative nucleocapsid antibodies and no prior SARS-CoV-2 infection. It was with approximately 10 IU/ml IL-2 and roughly 9.2 ug/ml peptides that 1.8 million or so PBMC per well were cultured. Days 3 and 7 were when half the medium was replaced with IL-2 medium. TCRdb's copy holds only in-frame clones and misses some; the assay was immunoSEQ multiplex PCR. The sample lists tens of thousands of clones; approximately 72% were seen once.

Sequenced material: CD4+ T cells from PBMCs cultured with HCoV-OC43 spike peptides, taken before COVID-19 vaccination. Subset denoted: HCoV-OC43 spike overlapping peptide pool stimulation. This rearrangement joins TRBV5-4 to TRBJ2-3; tentative D call: TRBD1 (5 bases). The clonotype comes from a human donor who received a COVID-19 vaccine. The CDR3 DNA follows: TGTGCCAGCAGCTTGATGGGGTGGGGCAGCCCAACAGATACGCAGTATTTT. It yields the protein CASSLMGWGSPTDTQYF.